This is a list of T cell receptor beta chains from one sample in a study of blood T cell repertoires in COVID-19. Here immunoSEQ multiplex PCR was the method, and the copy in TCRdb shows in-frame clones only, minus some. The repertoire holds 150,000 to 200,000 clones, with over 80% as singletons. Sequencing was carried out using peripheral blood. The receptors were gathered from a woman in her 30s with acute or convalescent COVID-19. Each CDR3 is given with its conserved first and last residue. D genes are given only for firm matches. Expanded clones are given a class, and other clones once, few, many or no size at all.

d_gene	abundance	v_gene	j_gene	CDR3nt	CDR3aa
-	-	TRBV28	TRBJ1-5	TGTGCCAGCACCCCCGGTTGGGCCGGCAATCAGCCCCAGCATTTT	CASTPGWAGNQPQHF
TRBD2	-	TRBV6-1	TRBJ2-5	TGTGCCAGCAGTGAACTAGCGGGAGGGCAAGAGACCCAGTACTTC	CASSELAGGQETQYF
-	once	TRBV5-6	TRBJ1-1	TGTGCCAGCAGCTTGCTGGGGCCCGGGAACACTGAAGCTTTCTTT	CASSLLGPGNTEAFF
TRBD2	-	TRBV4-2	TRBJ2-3	TGTGCCAGCAGCCGCAGAGGATCCGGGACTAGCGGGGGCACAGATCCGCAGTATTTT	CASSRRGSGTSGGTDPQYF
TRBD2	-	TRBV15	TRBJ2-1	TGTGCCACCAGCAGAGCCCTAGCGGGAGGTGAAGAGCAGTTCTTC	CATSRALAGGEEQFF
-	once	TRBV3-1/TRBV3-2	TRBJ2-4	TGTGCCAGCAGTCCAATGGTTAGGGGCAGTGGAAACATTCAGTACTTC	CASSPMVRGSGNIQYF
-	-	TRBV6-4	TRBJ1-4	TGTGCCAGCAGTGCGCAGGGCCCAGAAAAACTGTTTTTT	CASSAQGPEKLFF
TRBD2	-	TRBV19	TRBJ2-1	TGTGCCAGTAGTCCGGAGACTAGCGGGAGGGCCAATGAGCAGTTCTTC	CASSPETSGRANEQFF
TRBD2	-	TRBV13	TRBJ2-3	TGTGCCAGCAGCCCACCGGGGACTAGCGGGGGAGGCTTCACAGATACGCAGTATTTT	CASSPPGTSGGGFTDTQYF
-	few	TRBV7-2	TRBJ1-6	TGTGCCAGCAGCTCATATAGCTCCTATAATTCACCCCTCCACTTT	CASSSYSSYNSPLHF
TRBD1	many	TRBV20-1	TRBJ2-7	TGCAGTGCTAGTGGGACAGCCTACGAGCAGTACTTC	CSASGTAYEQYF
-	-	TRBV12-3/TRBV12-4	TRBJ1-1	TGTGCCAGCAGTTTAAAGGGGGTGACTGAAGCTTTCTTT	CASSLKGVTEAFF
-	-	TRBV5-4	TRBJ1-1	TGTGCCAGCAGCAAAGACCGGGGCACTGAAGCTTTCTTT	CASSKDRGTEAFF
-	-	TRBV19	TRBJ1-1	TGTGCCAGTAGTAAAAGGGGACAGAACACTGAAGCTTTCTTT	CASSKRGQNTEAFF
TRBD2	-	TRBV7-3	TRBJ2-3	TGTGCCAGCAGCAACGAAATTCTAGCGGGGGGAAGAGATACGCAGTATTTT	CASSNEILAGGRDTQYF
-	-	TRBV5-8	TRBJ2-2	TGTGCCAGCAGCTCGGGGATCTACAGGGTCACCGGGGAGCTGTTTTTT	CASSSGIYRVTGELFF
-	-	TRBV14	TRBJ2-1	TGTGCCAGCAGCCATTTGGGGGCTAGCGGAGGATTTCTCCCCTACAATGAGCAGTTCTTC	CASSHLGASGGFLPYNEQFF
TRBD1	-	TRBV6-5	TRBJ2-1	TGTGCCAGCAGCTTAGAGGGACAGGCAAATGAGCAGTTCTTC	CASSLEGQANEQFF
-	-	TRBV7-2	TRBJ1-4	TGTGCCAGCAGCTTACAACGGGGGGCGGCTAATGAAAAACTGTTTTTT	CASSLQRGAANEKLFF
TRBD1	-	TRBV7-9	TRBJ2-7	TGTGCCAGCAGCGGCCCGGGACAGGGGACTGAGTACGAGCAGTACTTC	CASSGPGQGTEYEQYF
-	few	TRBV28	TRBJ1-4	TGTGCCAGCAGGGCGGGGCTTAGGGAAAAACTGTTTTTT	CASRAGLREKLFF
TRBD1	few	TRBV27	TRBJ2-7	TGTGCCAGCAGTTTTCTGGGACAGAGCTCCTACGAGCAGTACTTC	CASSFLGQSSYEQYF
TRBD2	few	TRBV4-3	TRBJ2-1	TGCGCCAGCAGCCAAGACCTTGCTAGCGGGAGGCCTGGGAATGAGCAGTTCTTC	CASSQDLASGRPGNEQFF
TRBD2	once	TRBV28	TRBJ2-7	TGTGCCAGCAGAGGCGCGACTAGCGGGAGGTACGAGCAGTACTTC	CASRGATSGRYEQYF
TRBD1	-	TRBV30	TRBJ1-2	TGTGCCTGGAGGAACAGAGGGGGACAGGGTGGAGGCTACACCTTC	CAWRNRGGQGGGYTF
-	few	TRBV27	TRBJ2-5	TGTGCCAGCAGTTTATTAAACGGAGGATGGGAGACCCAGTACTTC	CASSLLNGGWETQYF
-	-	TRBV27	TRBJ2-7	TGTGCCAGCAGTTGGGGCGGCTCCTACGAGCAGTACTTC	CASSWGGSYEQYF
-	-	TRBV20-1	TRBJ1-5	TGCAGTGCTAGTTTACAGGGACCGCCCCAGCATTTT	CSASLQGPPQHF
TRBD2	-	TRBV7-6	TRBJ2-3	TGTGCCAGCAGCTTCACTAGCGGGGATACCCTCGTTACGCAGTATTTT	CASSFTSGDTLVTQYF
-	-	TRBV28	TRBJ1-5	TGTGCCAGCAGTCAATTGACAGTTGATCAGCCCCAGCATTTT	CASSQLTVDQPQHF
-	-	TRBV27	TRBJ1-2	TGTGCCAGCAGTTTACGGCGGACAGATGGCTACACCTTC	CASSLRRTDGYTF
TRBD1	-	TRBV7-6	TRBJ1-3	TGTGCCAGCAGCTCCCCTACAGGGGCCAGTGGAAACACCATATATTTT	CASSSPTGASGNTIYF
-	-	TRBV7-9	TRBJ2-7	TGTGCCAGCAGCTCGCATCTAGGAGTCTACGAGCAGTACTTC	CASSSHLGVYEQYF
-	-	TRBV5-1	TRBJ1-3	TGCGCCAGCAGCTTGGGGCAGGGATCGACCGGAAACACCATATATTTT	CASSLGQGSTGNTIYF
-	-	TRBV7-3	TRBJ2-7	TGTGCCAGCAGCTTAAACTCGGGGTGGTCCTACGAGCAGTACTTC	CASSLNSGWSYEQYF
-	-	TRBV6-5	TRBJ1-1	TGTGCCAGCAGTTACTCAGGAGGGAACACTGAAGCTTTCTTT	CASSYSGGNTEAFF